Listed below are T cell receptor beta chains from one sample, sequenced in a study of regulatory T cells in long-lasting Graves disease. TCRdb re-derived calls from the multiplex PCR reads in MiXCR, one entry per CDR3 protein. The sample records approximately 470,000 distinct CDR3 sequences, roughly 16% being singletons. These data also featured in a second study, about T cells in Graves' hyperthyroidism and ophthalmopathy.

The source was peripheral blood mononuclear cells (PBMCs), collected at new diagnosis, from a patient treated with antithyroid drugs. The receptors were sampled from a man in his forties with Graves disease. Both conserved end residues are part of each CDR3.

TRBJ2-1	TRBV10-3	CAISGTSIDEQFF
TRBJ1-1	TRBV28	CASSLWYPTEAFF
TRBJ1-5	TRBV4-2	CASSQEGHYSNQPQHF
TRBJ2-5	TRBV24-1	CATSDPTGIGETQYF
TRBJ2-7	TRBV19	CASSTAGLAVSYEQYF
TRBJ2-7	TRBV18	CASSPLATSISYEQYF
TRBJ2-7	TRBV27	CASSFSPPGNSYEQYF
TRBJ2-7	TRBV7-8	CASSFPGQRPTYEQYF
TRBJ1-2	TRBV3-1	CASSQPGNGYTF
TRBJ2-6	TRBV29-1	CSDEQVSGANVLTF
TRBJ2-5	TRBV27	CASSSHRGSVGETQYF
TRBJ2-1	TRBV11-3	CASSLRTWDEQFF
TRBJ2-7	TRBV20-1	CSANRQGAYEQYF
TRBJ2-1	TRBV5-1	CASSFGTYNEQFF
TRBJ2-1	TRBV11-3	CASSSPEGALNEQFF
TRBJ2-1	TRBV3-1	CASSQTLSGSINEQFF
TRBJ2-7	TRBV6-1	CASSPSTSGSGEQYF
TRBJ2-1	TRBV5-1	CASSLNSGRAIEQFF
TRBJ2-1	TRBV7-8	CASRSSGAFPDEQFF
TRBJ2-1	TRBV28	CASSLYTGGAYNEQFF
TRBJ2-2	TRBV27	CASSTDPTGELFF
TRBJ2-5	TRBV24-1	CATSVWGTGQGTQYF